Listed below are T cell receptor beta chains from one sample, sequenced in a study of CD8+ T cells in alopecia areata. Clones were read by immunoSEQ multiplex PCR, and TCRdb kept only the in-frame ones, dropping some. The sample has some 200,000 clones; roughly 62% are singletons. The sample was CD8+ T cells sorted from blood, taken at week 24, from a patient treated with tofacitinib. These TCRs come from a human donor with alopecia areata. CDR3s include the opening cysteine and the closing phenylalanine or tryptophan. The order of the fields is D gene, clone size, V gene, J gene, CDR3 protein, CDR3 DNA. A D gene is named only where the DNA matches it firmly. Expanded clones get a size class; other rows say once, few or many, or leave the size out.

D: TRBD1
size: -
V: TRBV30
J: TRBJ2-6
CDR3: CAWGQGLGANVLTF
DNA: TGTGCCTGGGGACAGGGTCTGGGGGCCAACGTCCTGACTTTC

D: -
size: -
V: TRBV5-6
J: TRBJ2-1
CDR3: CASIIAGGPEQFF
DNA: TGTGCCAGCATCATAGCAGGGGGGCCGGAGCAGTTCTTC

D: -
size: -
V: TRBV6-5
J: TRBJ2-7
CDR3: CASSYPGVEQYF
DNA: TGTGCCAGCAGTTACCCAGGGGTGGAGCAGTACTTC

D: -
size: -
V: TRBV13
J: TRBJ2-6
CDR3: CASSGKWANVLTF
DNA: TGTGCCAGCTCAGGGAAATGGGCCAACGTCCTGACTTTC

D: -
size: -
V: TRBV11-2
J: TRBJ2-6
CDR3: CASSLRGASGANVLTF
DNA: TGTGCCAGCAGCTTAAGGGGTGCCTCTGGGGCCAACGTCCTGACTTTC

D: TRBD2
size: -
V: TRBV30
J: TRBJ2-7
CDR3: CAWSPRLRLAGSYEQYF
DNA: TGTGCCTGGAGTCCCCGCCTGAGACTAGCGGGCTCCTACGAGCAGTACTTC

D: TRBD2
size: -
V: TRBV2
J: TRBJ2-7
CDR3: CASTTPGLAGGNDEQYF
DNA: TGTGCCAGCACCACTCCAGGACTAGCGGGGGGCAACGACGAGCAGTACTTC

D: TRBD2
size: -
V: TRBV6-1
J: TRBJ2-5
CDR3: CASSEASGAQETQYF
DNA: TGTGCCAGCAGTGAGGCTAGCGGGGCCCAAGAGACCCAGTACTTC

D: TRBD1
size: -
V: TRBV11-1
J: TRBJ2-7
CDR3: CASSLATGGYEQYF
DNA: TGTGCCAGCAGCTTAGCGACAGGGGGCTACGAGCAGTACTTC

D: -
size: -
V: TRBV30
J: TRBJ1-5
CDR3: CAWTSENSNQPQHF
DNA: TGTGCCTGGACCTCGGAAAATAGCAATCAGCCCCAGCATTTT

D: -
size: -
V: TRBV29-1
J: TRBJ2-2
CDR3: CSVVGADTGELFF
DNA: TGCAGCGTTGTAGGGGCGGACACCGGGGAGCTGTTTTTT

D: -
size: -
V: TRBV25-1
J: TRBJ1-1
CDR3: CASSTGTEAFF
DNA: TGTGCCAGCAGTACCGGTACTGAAGCTTTCTTT

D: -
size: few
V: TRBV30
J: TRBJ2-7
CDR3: CAWREGTRDSRTGHYEQYF
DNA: TGTGCCTGGAGAGAGGGGACCCGGGACTCCCGGACAGGCCACTACGAGCAGTACTTC

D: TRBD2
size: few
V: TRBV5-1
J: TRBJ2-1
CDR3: CASSFPSSGGGSSYNEQFF
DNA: TGCGCCAGCAGCTTCCCATCTAGCGGGGGCGGGAGCTCCTACAATGAGCAGTTCTTC

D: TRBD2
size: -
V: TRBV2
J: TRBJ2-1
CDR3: CANNLAGGRFF
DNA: TGTGCCAACAATCTAGCGGGGGGGCGGTTCTTC

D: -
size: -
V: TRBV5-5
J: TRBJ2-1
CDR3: CASSLESWDEQFF
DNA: TGTGCCAGCAGCTTGGAATCGTGGGATGAGCAGTTCTTC

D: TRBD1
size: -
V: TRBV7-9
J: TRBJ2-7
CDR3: CASSLTTGPSYEQYF
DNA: TGTGCCAGCAGCTTGACGACAGGGCCCTCCTACGAGCAGTACTTC

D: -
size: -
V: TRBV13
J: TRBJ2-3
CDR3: CASSSGPRSGDTQYF
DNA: TGTGCCAGCAGCTCGGGACCGCGGTCGGGGGATACGCAGTATTTT

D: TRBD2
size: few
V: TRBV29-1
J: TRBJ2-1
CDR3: CSVTSGVFYNEQFF
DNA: TGCAGCGTTACTAGCGGGGTTTTCTACAATGAGCAGTTCTTC

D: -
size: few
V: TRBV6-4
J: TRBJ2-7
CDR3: CASSPGTGYEQYF
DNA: TGTGCCAGCAGCCCCGGGACCGGCTACGAGCAGTACTTC

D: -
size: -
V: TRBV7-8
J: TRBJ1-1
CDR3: CASSLVNTEAFF
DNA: TGTGCCAGCAGCCTAGTGAACACTGAAGCTTTCTTT

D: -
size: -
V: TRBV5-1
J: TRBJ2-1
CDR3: CASSFVGEQFF
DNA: TGCGCCAGCAGCTTCGTGGGTGAGCAGTTCTTC

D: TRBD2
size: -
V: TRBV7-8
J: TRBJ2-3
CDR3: CASTLPSGGALKKASTDTQYF
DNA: TGTGCCAGCACCCTACCTAGCGGGGGGGCGTTAAAGAAAGCTAGCACAGATACGCAGTATTTT

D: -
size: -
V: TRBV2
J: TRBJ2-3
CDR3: CASSLEFDRGLTDTQYF
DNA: TGTGCCAGCAGCCTGGAGTTCGATCGGGGGCTCACAGATACGCAGTATTTT

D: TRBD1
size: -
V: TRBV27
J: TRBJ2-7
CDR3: CASSNSRTGGRNEQYF
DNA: TGTGCCAGCAGTAACTCCAGGACAGGGGGCAGGAACGAGCAGTACTTC

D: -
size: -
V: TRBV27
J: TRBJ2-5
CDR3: CASSQATGPKETQYF
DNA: TGTGCCAGCAGCCAAGCGACCGGACCCAAAGAGACCCAGTACTTC

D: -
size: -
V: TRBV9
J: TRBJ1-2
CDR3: CASSGGAVYGYTF
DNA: TGTGCCAGCAGCGGAGGGGCCGTCTATGGCTACACCTTC

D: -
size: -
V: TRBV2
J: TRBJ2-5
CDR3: CASSEGYRQGPEETQYF
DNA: TGTGCCAGCAGTGAAGGGTACAGGCAGGGGCCTGAGGAGACCCAGTACTTC

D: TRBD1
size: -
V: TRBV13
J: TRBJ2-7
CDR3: CASSPGTESYYEQYF
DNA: TGTGCCAGCAGCCCGGGGACAGAATCTTACTACGAGCAGTACTTC

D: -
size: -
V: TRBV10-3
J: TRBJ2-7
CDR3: CAISEAGVGVYEQYF
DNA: TGTGCCATCAGTGAGGCGGGTGTGGGAGTCTACGAGCAGTACTTC

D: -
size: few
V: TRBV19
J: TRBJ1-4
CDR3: CAARTNEKLFF
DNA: TGTGCCGCCCGAACTAATGAAAAACTGTTTTTT

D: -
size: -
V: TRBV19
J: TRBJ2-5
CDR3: CASGYETQYF
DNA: TGTGCCAGTGGATATGAGACCCAGTACTTC

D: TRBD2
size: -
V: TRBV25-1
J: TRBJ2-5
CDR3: CASKPAGVQETQYF
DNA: TGTGCCAGCAAACCGGCGGGGGTCCAAGAGACCCAGTACTTC

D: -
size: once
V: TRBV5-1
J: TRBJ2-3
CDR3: CASSFERREGTDTQYF
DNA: TGCGCCAGCAGCTTCGAGAGGAGGGAAGGTACAGATACGCAGTATTTT

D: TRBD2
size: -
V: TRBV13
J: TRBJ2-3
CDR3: CASSSRTSGGAGPDTQYF
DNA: TGTGCCAGCAGCTCGCGGACTAGCGGGGGGGCGGGTCCAGATACGCAGTATTTT

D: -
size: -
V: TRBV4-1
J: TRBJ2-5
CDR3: CASSQVLRDEETQYF
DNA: TGCGCCAGCAGCCAAGTTCTCCGGGACGAAGAGACCCAGTACTTC

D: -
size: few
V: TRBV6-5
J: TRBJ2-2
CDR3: CASSYGGLDTGELFF
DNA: TGTGCCAGCAGTTACGGGGGGCTCGACACCGGGGAGCTGTTTTTT

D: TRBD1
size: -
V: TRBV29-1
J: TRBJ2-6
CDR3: CSVYRGTSSGANVLTF
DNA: TGCAGCGTTTACAGGGGAACCTCGTCGGGGGCCAACGTCCTGACTTTC

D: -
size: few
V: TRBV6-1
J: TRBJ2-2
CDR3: CASSDTSNGELFF
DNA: TGTGCCAGCAGTGACACCAGTAACGGGGAGCTGTTTTTT

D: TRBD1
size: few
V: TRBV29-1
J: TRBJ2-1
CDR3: CSGVQGTYNEQFF
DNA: TGCAGCGGGGTACAGGGGACCTACAATGAGCAGTTCTTC

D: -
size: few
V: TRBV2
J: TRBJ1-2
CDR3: CASIAGGGYTF
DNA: TGTGCCAGCATCGCGGGAGGCGGCTACACCTTC

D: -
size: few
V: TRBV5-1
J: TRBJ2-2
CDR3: CASFGNTGELFF
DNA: TGCGCCAGCTTTGGAAACACCGGGGAGCTGTTTTTT

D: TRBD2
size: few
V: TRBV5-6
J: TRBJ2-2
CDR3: CASSLPIPGGQDGELFF
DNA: TGTGCCAGCAGCCTCCCCATTCCGGGGGGGCAGGACGGGGAGCTGTTTTTT

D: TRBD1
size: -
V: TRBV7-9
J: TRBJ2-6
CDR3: CASSAPTGSAGANVLTF
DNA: TGTGCCAGCAGCGCACCGACAGGGTCAGCTGGGGCCAACGTCCTGACTTTC

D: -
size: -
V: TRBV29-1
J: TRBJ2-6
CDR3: CSVVGSGANVLTF
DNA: TGCAGCGTTGTGGGGTCTGGGGCCAACGTCCTGACTTTC

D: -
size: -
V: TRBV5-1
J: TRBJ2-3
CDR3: CASSEDLDTQYF
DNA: TGCGCCAGCAGCGAAGACCTAGATACGCAGTATTTT

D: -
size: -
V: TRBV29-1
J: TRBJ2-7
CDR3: CSVDGTGSYEQYF
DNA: TGCAGCGTGGATGGGACGGGCTCCTACGAGCAGTACTTC

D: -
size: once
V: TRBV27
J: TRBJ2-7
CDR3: CASSLDGTYEQYF
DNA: TGTGCCAGCAGTTTGGACGGAACCTACGAGCAGTACTTC

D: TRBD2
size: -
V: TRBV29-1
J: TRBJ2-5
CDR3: CSVEGRGGSQETQYF
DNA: TGCAGCGTTGAAGGTCGCGGGGGGTCCCAAGAGACCCAGTACTTC

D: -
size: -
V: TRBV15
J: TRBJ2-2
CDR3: CATSRGVGGNTGELFF
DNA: TGTGCCACCAGCAGGGGAGTGGGTGGGAACACCGGGGAGCTGTTTTTT